The 24 T cell receptor beta chains below all came from one sample that was sequenced in a study of blood T cell repertoires in COVID-19. TCRdb's table, derived via immunoSEQ multiplex PCR, lists solely in-frame clones and lacks some. The table lists 250,000 to 300,000 clones, around 86% of them singletons. The sample comprised PBMCs or T cells enriched from blood (not recorded which). These receptors all come from a man aged 18 to 29 who had recovered from COVID-19.

The genes are TRBV28 and TRBJ1-2, with a weak D call TRBD1 (6 bases). V gave up 9 bases and J gave up 5 bases, with 16 bases separating them. CDR1 MDHEN and CDR2 SYDVKM come from the germline V gene. CDR3 length: 13 amino acids. The CDR3 coding sequence is TGTGCCAGTACCCCAGGGGACCTTTATGGCTACACCTTC. Amino acids: CASTPGDLYGYTF.

V gene TRBV13 combines with J gene TRBJ2-1; D possibly corresponds to TRBD1 (5 bases). This CDR3 spans 13 amino acids. V lost 6 bases and J 0 bases, leaving 6 bases between the germline ends. CDR1 and CDR2 from the germline V gene are PRHDT and FYEKMQ (reference sequence). The CDR3 sequence is CASRDSSYNEQFF. CDR3 nucleotides: TGTGCCAGCAGAGACAGCTCCTACAATGAGCAGTTCTTC.

This clone was recorded once. The rearrangement uses TRBV21-1 and TRBJ2-7; TRBD2, as called in the table, went unchecked against the DNA. TRBV21-1 is listed as a pseudogene. CDR3 length: 12 amino acids. CDR3 sequence: CASSKDYYEQYF. In nucleotides, the CDR3 is TGTGCCAGCAGCAAAGATTACTACGAGCAGTACTTC.

This clone has a handful of counts. This chain connects TRBV30 to TRBJ1-6; no reliable D call. Germline loops: CDR1 GTSNPN, CDR2 SVGIG (reference sequence). There are 14 residues in the CDR3. V lost 2 bases, J lost 5 bases, and 10 bases lay in between. The CDR3 bases are TGTGCCTGGAGTAGGAACAGTGATAATTCACCCCTCCACTTT. The encoded protein is CAWSRNSDNSPLHF.

This clone was found once. The rearrangement joins TRBV27 to TRBJ1-1, with D perhaps TRBD1 (5 bases). Trimming cost V 6 bases and J 7 bases, with 15 bases left between them. This CDR3 has 13 residues. The germline V gene has CDR1 MNHEY and CDR2 SMNVEV (reference sequence). Written as DNA, the CDR3 is TGTGCCAGCAGCAGCAACCAGGGAAGTGAAGCTTTCTTT. Protein sequence: CASSSNQGSEAFF.

The rearrangement uses TRBV6-2 or TRBV6-3 and TRBJ2-5; D unresolved. CDR1 and CDR2 (germline): MNHEY, SVGEGT. V lost 0 bases and J 5 bases, leaving 10 bases between the germline ends. The CDR3 has 14 amino acids. CDR3 residues: CASSYSGRPETQYF. CDR3 nucleotide sequence: TGTGCCAGCAGTTACTCGGGCCGACCGGAGACCCAGTACTTC.

The rearrangement links TRBV18 to TRBJ1-1; 7 nucleotides align to TRBD1. There are 14 residues in the CDR3. Trimming took 6 bases from V and 2 from J; bases not matched to a gene: 6. Per the germline V gene, CDR1 is KGHSH and CDR2 is LQKENI. Written as DNA, the CDR3 is TGTGCCAGCTCGCCCGGGACAGATAACACTGAAGCTTTCTTT. Translated, it gives CASSPGTDNTEAFF.

This clone was recorded only once. The J gene is TRBJ1-1, the V gene TRBV5-5, with D maybe TRBD1 (6 bases). Germline V gives CDR1 SGHKS, CDR2 YYEKEE (reference sequence). Trimming cost V 4 bases and J 2 bases, with 12 bases left between them. The CDR3 has 14 residues. The DNA for the CDR3 is TGTGCCAGCAGCCTGGGACATTTAAACACTGAAGCTTTCTTT. This codes for CASSLGHLNTEAFF.

This chain connects TRBV6-5 to TRBJ2-4; 10 bases align to TRBD1. Germline CDR1 is MNHEY and CDR2 is SVGAGI. J lost 7 bases, V lost 8 bases, and 8 bases had no gene match. The CDR3 extends over 14 amino acids. The CDR3 region is CASQPGQGSNIQYF. In DNA, the CDR3 is TGTGCCAGCCAGCCGGGACAGGGGTCCAACATTCAGTACTTC.

The rearrangement joins TRBV4-1 to TRBJ1-4, with D hard to call. The CDR3 sequence is 17 residues long. The V gene's germline CDR1 is MGHRA and CDR2 YSYEKL. V was pared by 3 bases and J by 0 bases, with 14 bases between. This CDR3 reads CASSHLERMATNEKLFF. The CDR3 DNA sequence: TGCGCCAGCAGCCACCTAGAGAGGATGGCAACTAATGAAAAACTGTTTTTT.

The chain recombines TRBV3-1 (or the pseudogene TRBV3-2) with TRBJ2-7; D is perhaps TRBD1 (6 bases). Germline V lookup: CDR1 LGHDT, CDR2 YNNKEL (reference sequence). The V end was cut by 4 bases, the J end by 4 bases, with 8 bases between. This CDR3 is 12 amino acids long. DNA of the CDR3: TGTGCCAGCAGCCCGGACAGATACGAGCAGTACTTC. Its translation is CASSPDRYEQYF.

The chain combines TRBV29-1 with TRBJ1-2; 8 bases are shared with TRBD1. Germline loops: CDR1 SQVTM, CDR2 ANQGSEA. V was clipped by 6 bases and J by 2 bases; unmatched bases: 5. The CDR3 length is 13 residues. The DNA for the CDR3 is TGCAGCGTCGGAGACAGGGGAAACTATGGCTACACCTTC. Protein sequence: CSVGDRGNYGYTF.

This chain connects TRBV7-9 to TRBJ2-2, with a tentative D call TRBD1 (6 bases). Trimming took off 1 base at V and 6 bases at J, with 18 bases between the two ends. CDR1 is SEHNR, CDR2 FQNEAQ, per germline (reference sequence). CDR3 length: 17 residues. The CDR3 DNA is TGTGCCAGCAGCTTAGGTTGGGGACATCCCAGCCCCGGGGAGCTGTTTTTT. This codes for CASSLGWGHPSPGELFF.

This clone was picked up a small number of times. The chain employs TRBV6-5 and TRBJ1-5; no firm D call. The length of the CDR3 is 13 residues. In germline, CDR1 is MNHEY, CDR2 SVGAGI. V lost 5 bases to trimming and J lost 0 bases, with 5 bases between them. CDR3: CASSPNSNQPQHF. In nucleotides, the CDR3 is TGTGCCAGCAGTCCTAATAGCAATCAGCCCCAGCATTTT.

The genes are TRBV10-2 and TRBJ1-1; the D gene is possibly TRBD1 (5 bases). V was cut by 4 bases and J by 4 bases, with 16 bases left in between. In germline, CDR1 is WSHSY, CDR2 SAAADI. The CDR3 has 15 amino acids. The chain's CDR3 is CASSGTGTGSTEAFF. The CDR3 DNA reads as TGCGCCAGCAGTGGTACAGGAACGGGTTCCACTGAAGCTTTCTTT.

The chain recombines TRBV29-1 with TRBJ2-5; tentative D call: TRBD2 (5 bases). Trimming took off 7 bases at V and 2 bases at J, with 14 bases between the two ends. Germline V gene lookup returns CDR1 SQVTM and CDR2 ANQGSEA. CDR3 size: 13 residues. CDR3: CSGSKAAQETQYF. Written as DNA, the CDR3 is TGCAGCGGCTCCAAAGCGGCACAAGAGACCCAGTACTTC.

This chain links TRBV7-9 with TRBJ1-4, with a tentative D call TRBD1 (5 bases). There are 15 residues in the CDR3. From germline, CDR1 is SEHNR and CDR2 FQNEAQ (reference sequence). Deletions cut 0 bases from V and 4 bases from J, with 9 bases between. CDR3 coding DNA: TGTGCCAGCAGCTTAGCTGGGGGGGGTAATGAAAAACTGTTTTTT. It yields the protein CASSLAGGGNEKLFF.

The V gene is TRBV5-1, the J gene TRBJ2-5; TRBD2 agrees at 11 bases. There are 17 residues in the CDR3. Germline lookup yields CDR1 SGHRS and CDR2 YFSETQ. The V gene end was trimmed by 1 base and the J gene end by 5 bases; junction bases not matched to a gene: 10. CDR3: CASSLPGTSGGVETQYF. CDR3 bases: TGCGCCAGCAGCTTGCCCGGGACTAGCGGAGGTGTGGAGACCCAGTACTTC.

Only one count was recorded for this clone. The junction departs from the called germline gene at one end, perhaps through a read error. The chain combines TRBV7-7 with TRBJ2-5, with D perhaps matching TRBD1 (6 bases). Germline values: CDR1 SSHAT, CDR2 FNYEAQ (reference sequence). CDR3 length: 14 amino acids. The CDR3 sequence: CASSTDGQKETQYF. CDR3 coding DNA: TGTGCTAGCAGCACTGACGGACAGAAAGAGACCCAGTACTTC.

This sequence joins TRBV6-1 and TRBJ2-5; D may be TRBD1 (6 bases). The CDR3 spans 17 residues. V was cut by 2 bases and J by 5 bases, with 21 bases left in between. Per the germline V gene, CDR1 is MNHNS and CDR2 is SASEGT. CDR3 residues: CASSESGGRVSTETQYF. The DNA of the CDR3 is TGTGCCAGCAGTGAAAGTGGGGGCAGGGTGTCTACCGAGACCCAGTACTTC.

The chain couples TRBV28 to TRBJ1-2; D is perhaps TRBD1 (6 bases). Deletions cut 7 bases from V and 2 bases from J, with 17 bases between. Germline V gene lookup returns CDR1 MDHEN and CDR2 SYDVKM. The CDR3 extends over 15 amino acids. In nucleotides, the CDR3 is TGTGCCAGCACCCTCCCAGGGGCTTTCAACTATGGCTACACCTTC. Its translation is CASTLPGAFNYGYTF.

This clone was counted a few times. The chain uses TRBV5-1 and TRBJ1-2; D unclear. Germline CDR1 reads SGHRS; CDR2 reads YFSETQ. The CDR3 contains 14 residues. V dropped 1 base and J dropped 6 bases, with 13 bases sitting between them. CDR3 nucleotides: TGCGCCAGCAGCTTGCGGGAGATTGGCGATGGCTACACCTTC. Its protein product is CASSLREIGDGYTF. The entire variable domain, with the rest obtained from reference TRBV5-1 and TRBJ1-2, is as follows: KAGVTQTPRYLIKTRGQQVTLSCSPISGHRSVSWYQQTPGQGLQFLFEYFSETQRNKGNFPGRFSGRQFSNSRSEMNVSTLELGDSALYLCASSLREIGDGYTFGSGTRLTVV.

The V and J genes are TRBV19 and TRBJ2-2; TRBD2 matches at 8 bases. This CDR3 is built from 15 residues. V shed 6 bases, J shed 6 bases, and the junction held 9 bases outside the gene matches. The germline CDR1 and CDR2 sequences are LNHDA and SQIVND (reference sequence). DNA for the CDR3: TGTGCCAGTAGGGGTAGCGGGGCCGGGGCCGGGGAGCTGTTTTTT. It codes for CASRGSGAGAGELFF.

This clone came up a few times. This chain joins TRBV27 and TRBJ2-7; 8 nucleotides agree with TRBD2. The V segment lost 3 bases and the J segment 3 bases; nucleotides outside the gene matches: 4. This CDR3 has 14 amino acids. CDR1 is MNHEY and CDR2 is SMNVEV in the germline V gene (reference sequence). The CDR3, as DNA: TGTGCCAGCAGTTTTACTAGCGGAGGCTACGAGCAGTACTTC. Residues: CASSFTSGGYEQYF.